Sequencing of this TCR beta chain was carried out in a study of blood T cell repertoires in COVID-19 (dated by TCRdb to about 2020). Some background on the complete study: Collaborator samples came from the United States, Italy and Spain and covered acute and convalescent phases of COVID-19. The repertoires were released in a freely available public database meant as a resource for research on the immune response to SARS-CoV-2. The dataset comprised deeply sampled blood TCRbeta repertoires from subjects exposed to, actively infected with, or recovered from COVID-19. The samples were drawn from the first 160 participants of the ongoing ImmuneRACE study and from some 1,300 subjects provided by 6 global collaborators. The material from the prospective study consisted of cDNA or gDNA derived from T cells, B-cell-depleted T cells, or PBMCs. Nearly every sample came with metadata listing a de-identified subject ID, COVID-19 status, age in years and sex. Where HLA class I and class II types were available, the types were taken from metadata supplied by the sample provider, not from assay-based typing.

One collaborating source in Seattle enrolled patients while the patients were actively infected and followed the patients over time throughout the course of disease. Whole blood was collected in K2EDTA tubes by collaborating institutions according to the institutions' own protocols. For TCRbeta analysis, collaborators shipped samples in one of three forms: frozen whole blood, isolated PBMCs, or DNA extracted from either of those sample types. The CDR3 starts with the cysteine, ends with the phenylalanine, and has 12 residues. Left in the record is the CDR3 DNA by itself, 36 bases read in frame from the first base. V and J are truncated by 3 bases and 7 bases respectively, leaving an intervening sequence of 11 bases. The germline V gene (reference sequence) supplies CDR1 SGHNT and CDR2 YYREEE. What the research found in general, with its limitations: How much clinical and demographic metadata was included differed by source and by participant, and the metadata was provided uncurated.

This clone has only a few counts. Its cognate antigen has yet to be identified. Per-base quality was not reported, and no clone a single base away is much larger than it. TCRbeta CDR3 regions were amplified from genomic DNA using the immunoSEQ Assay, a bias-controlled multiplex PCR. On the authors' methods: Nucleated cell counts per sample were estimated from amplification of reference gene primers within the assay. To quantify the absolute abundance of each unique TCRbeta CDR3 rearrangement, sequence reads were collapsed and filtered. Productive Simpson clonality was computed per sample as the square root of Simpson's diversity index over productive rearrangements. Here the immuneACCESS table is served through TCRdb, limited to in-frame sequences with V and J called. Missing clones are a known gap in these copies; in checked studies unresolved V genes cover under half, and the rest lacks a known reason. That table furnishes V, J and clone size, whereas the DNA furnished D and trimming. Across this sample there are 69,000 or so clones, with about 84% seen only once. The ten biggest clones cover roughly 13% of the sample.

The chain is assembled from TRBV5-4 and TRBJ2-7, with the D gene call left open. The source is a man in his forties or fifties with COVID-19, enrolled during active disease. Sequencing was performed on peripheral blood. The bases are TGTGCCAGCAGCTCGGCCGGGTTGGAGCAGTACTTC. It specifies CASSSAGLEQYF. The full variable domain, with segments outside the CDR3 supplied by the reference TRBV5-4 and TRBJ2-7 proteins, appears as ETGVTQSPTHLIKTRGQQVTLRCSSQSGHNTVSWYQQALGQGPQFIFQYYREEENGRGNFPPRFSGLQFPNYSSELNVNALELDDSALYLCASSSAGLEQYFGPGTRLTVT.